This TCR beta chain stems from a study of blood T cell dynamics during melanoma immunotherapy. Noted time point: pre-treatment baseline. Disease control meant complete response, partial response or stable disease at 12 weeks. Turning to this clone: Its antigen remains unidentified.

Broader study findings: Clones driving repertoire changes may be melanoma-specific or general immune activation.

Each bulk PBMC sample had approximately 0.35 ug DNA loaded. Profiling relied on immunoSEQ multiplex PCR, and the TCRdb table lists in-frame clones only, not all of them. The data hold tens of thousands of clones, with around 88% observed a single time. This sample comprised blood, obtained from a patient treated with checkpoint blockade. The TCR originated in a human donor with melanoma.

The CDR3 sequence is CASSLGGSRNSPLHF. DNA for the CDR3: TGTGCCAGCAGCCTTGGGGGATCCCGGAATTCACCCCTCCACTTT. The chain employs TRBV7-2 and TRBJ1-6; TRBD1 might be the D (5 bases). V shed 5 bases and J shed 7 bases, with 15 bases lying between them. Germline loops: CDR1 SGHTA, CDR2 FQGNSA. CDR3 length: 15 amino acids. The whole variable domain, filled in from reference TRBV7-2 and TRBJ1-6, reads GAGVSQSPSNKVTEKGKDVELRCDPISGHTALYWYRQSLGQGLEFLIYFQGNSAPDKSGLPSDRFSAERTGGSVSTLTIQRTQQEDSAVYLCASSLGGSRNSPLHFGNGTRLTVT.